This TCR beta chain comes out of a study of chemoradiotherapy in HPV16-positive cancers. The germline V gene has CDR1 MNHNY and CDR2 SVGAGI (reference sequence). The CDR3 contains 15 residues. Trimming took 6 bases from V and 1 from J; bases not matched to a gene: 4. Only in-frame clones appear in the TCRdb table, and some are missing; sequencing was by immunoSEQ multiplex PCR. The sample lists 2,500 to 3,500 clones, about four fifths occurring once. The sequence came from a human donor with HPV-associated anogenital cancer. This chain uses TRBV6-6 with TRBJ1-3, with 9 bases fitting TRBD1. The sample in question was tumor tissue, obtained from a patient who underwent chemoradiotherapy. The CDR3 DNA reads TGTGCCAGCAGGGACAGGGGAACGTCTGGAAACACCATATATTTT. Its protein is CASRDRGTSGNTIYF.